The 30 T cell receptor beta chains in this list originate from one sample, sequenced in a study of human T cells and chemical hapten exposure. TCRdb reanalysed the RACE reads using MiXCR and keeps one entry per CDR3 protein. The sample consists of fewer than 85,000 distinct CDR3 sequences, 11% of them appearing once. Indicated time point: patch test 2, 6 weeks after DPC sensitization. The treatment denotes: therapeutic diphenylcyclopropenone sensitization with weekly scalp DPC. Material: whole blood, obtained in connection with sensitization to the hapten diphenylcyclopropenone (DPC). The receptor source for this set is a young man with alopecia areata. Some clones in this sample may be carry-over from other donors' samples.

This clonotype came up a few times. CDR3 protein: CASSSWTANYGYTF. The CDR3 coding sequence is TGTGCCAGCAGTTCCTGGACAGCTAACTATGGCTACACCTTC. The chain recombines TRBV6-6 with TRBJ1-2, with D possibly being TRBD1 (6 bases). CDR3 size: 14 residues. Germline CDR1 is MNHNY and CDR2 is SVGAGI (reference sequence). The germline V and J ends were trimmed by 4 bases and 0 bases, with 9 bases remaining between them.

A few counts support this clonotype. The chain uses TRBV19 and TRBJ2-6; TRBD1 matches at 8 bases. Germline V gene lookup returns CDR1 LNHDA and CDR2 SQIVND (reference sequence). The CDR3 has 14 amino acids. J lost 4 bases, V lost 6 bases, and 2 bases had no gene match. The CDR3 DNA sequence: TGTGCCAGTAGCCAGGGGGCAGGGGCCAACGTCCTGACTTTC. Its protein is CASSQGAGANVLTF.

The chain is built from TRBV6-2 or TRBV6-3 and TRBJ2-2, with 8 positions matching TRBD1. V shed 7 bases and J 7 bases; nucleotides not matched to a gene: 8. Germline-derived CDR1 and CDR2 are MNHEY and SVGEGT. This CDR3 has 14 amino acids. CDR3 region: CASTSDRGGGELFF. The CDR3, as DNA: TGTGCCAGCACTTCCGACAGGGGCGGCGGGGAGCTGTTTTTT.

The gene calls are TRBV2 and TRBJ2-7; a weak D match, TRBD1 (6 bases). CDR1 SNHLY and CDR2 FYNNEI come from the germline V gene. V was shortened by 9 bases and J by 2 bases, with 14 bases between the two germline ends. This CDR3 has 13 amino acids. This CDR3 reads CASNQGTAYEQYF. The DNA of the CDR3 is TGTGCCAGTAATCAGGGGACCGCCTACGAGCAGTACTTC.

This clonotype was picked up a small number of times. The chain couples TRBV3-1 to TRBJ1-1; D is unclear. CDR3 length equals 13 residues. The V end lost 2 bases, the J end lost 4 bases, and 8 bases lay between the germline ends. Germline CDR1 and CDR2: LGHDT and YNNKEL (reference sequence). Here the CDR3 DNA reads TGTGCCAGCAGCCAACAAGGGTTCACTGAAGCTTTCTTT. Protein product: CASSQQGFTEAFF.

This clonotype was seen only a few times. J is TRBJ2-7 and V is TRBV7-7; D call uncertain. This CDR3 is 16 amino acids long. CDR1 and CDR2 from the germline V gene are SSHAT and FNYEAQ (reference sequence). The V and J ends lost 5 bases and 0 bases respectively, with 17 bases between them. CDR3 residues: CASSPSSSGTSYEQYF. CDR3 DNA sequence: TGTGCCAGCAGCCCATCCTCGTCGGGCACCTCCTACGAGCAGTACTTC.

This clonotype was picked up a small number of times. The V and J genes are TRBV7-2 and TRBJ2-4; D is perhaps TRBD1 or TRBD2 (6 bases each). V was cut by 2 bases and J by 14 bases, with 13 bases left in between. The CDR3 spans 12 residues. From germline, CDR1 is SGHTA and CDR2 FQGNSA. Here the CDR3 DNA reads TGTGCCAGCAGCTTACCCCGGGGGCGGGAGTACTTC. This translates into CASSLPRGREYF.

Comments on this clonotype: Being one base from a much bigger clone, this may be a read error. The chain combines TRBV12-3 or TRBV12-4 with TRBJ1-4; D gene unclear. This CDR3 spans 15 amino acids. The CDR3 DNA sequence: TGTGCCAGCAGTGCCAATACGTGGCCTAATGAAAATCTGTTTTTT. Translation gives CASSANTWPNENLFF.

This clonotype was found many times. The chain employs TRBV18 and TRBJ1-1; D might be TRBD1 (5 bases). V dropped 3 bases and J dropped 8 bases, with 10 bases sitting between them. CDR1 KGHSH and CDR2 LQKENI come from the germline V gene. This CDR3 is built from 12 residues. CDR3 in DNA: TGTGCCAGCTCACCTGTTTCAGGGGAAGCTTTCTTT. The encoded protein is CASSPVSGEAFF.

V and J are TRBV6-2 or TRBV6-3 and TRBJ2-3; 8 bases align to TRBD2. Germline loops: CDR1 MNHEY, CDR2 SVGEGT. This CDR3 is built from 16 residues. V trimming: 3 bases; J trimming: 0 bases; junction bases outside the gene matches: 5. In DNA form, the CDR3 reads TGTGCCAGCAGTTATGGGCCGGGGGGGAGCACAGATACGCAGTATTTT. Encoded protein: CASSYGPGGSTDTQYF.

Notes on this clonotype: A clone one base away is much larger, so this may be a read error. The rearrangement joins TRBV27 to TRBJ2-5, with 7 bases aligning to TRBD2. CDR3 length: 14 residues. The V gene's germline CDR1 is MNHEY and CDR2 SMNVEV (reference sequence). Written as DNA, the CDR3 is TGTGACAGCAGTTCGAAGCGGGGTGAGGAGACCCAGTACTTC. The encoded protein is CDSSSKRGEETQYF.

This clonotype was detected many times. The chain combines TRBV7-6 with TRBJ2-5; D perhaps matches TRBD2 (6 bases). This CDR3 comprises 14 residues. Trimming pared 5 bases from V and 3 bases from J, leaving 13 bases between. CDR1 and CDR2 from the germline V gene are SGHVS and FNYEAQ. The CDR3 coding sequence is TGTGCCAGCAGCCCCGGGACTCGAAAAGAGACCCAGTACTTC. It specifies CASSPGTRKETQYF.

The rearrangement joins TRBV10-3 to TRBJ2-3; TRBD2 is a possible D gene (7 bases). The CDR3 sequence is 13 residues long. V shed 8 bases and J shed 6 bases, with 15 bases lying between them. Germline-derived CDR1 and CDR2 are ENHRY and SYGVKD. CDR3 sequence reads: CAIREGGSDTQYF. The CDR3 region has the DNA TGTGCCATCCGCGAGGGGGGGTCGGATACGCAGTATTTT.

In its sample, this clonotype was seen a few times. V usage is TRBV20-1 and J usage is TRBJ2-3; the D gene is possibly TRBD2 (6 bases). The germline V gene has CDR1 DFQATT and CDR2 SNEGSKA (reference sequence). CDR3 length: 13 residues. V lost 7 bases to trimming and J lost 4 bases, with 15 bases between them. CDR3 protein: CSGTGLRSDTQYF. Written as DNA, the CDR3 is TGCAGTGGGACGGGACTTCGCTCAGATACGCAGTATTTT.

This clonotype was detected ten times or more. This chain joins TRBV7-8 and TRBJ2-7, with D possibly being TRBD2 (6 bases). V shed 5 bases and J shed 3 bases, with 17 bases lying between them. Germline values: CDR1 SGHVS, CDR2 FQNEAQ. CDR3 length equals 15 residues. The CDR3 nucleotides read TGTGCCAGCAGCCTACCGACCGGGGGTTACTACGAGCAGTACTTC. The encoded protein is CASSLPTGGYYEQYF.

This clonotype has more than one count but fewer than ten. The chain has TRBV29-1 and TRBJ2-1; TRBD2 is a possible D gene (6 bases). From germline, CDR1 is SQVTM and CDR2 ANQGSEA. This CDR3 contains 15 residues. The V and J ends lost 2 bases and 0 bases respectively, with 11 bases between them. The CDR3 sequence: CSVERPGLSYNEQFF. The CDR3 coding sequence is TGCAGCGTTGAAAGGCCGGGACTCTCCTACAATGAGCAGTTCTTC.

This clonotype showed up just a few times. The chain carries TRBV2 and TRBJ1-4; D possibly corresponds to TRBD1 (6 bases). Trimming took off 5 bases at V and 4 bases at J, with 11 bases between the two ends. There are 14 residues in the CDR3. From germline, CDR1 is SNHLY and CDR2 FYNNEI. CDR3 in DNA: TGTGCCAGCAGTAAGACAGGAAATAATGAAAAACTGTTTTTT. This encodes CASSKTGNNEKLFF.

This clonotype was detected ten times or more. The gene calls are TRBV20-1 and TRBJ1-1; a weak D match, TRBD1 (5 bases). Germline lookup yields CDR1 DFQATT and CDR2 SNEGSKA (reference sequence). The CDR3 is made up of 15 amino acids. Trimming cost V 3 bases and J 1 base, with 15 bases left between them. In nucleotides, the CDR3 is TGCAGTGCTAGCCACCCCGACAGTGAGAACACTGAAGCTTTCTTT. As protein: CSASHPDSENTEAFF.

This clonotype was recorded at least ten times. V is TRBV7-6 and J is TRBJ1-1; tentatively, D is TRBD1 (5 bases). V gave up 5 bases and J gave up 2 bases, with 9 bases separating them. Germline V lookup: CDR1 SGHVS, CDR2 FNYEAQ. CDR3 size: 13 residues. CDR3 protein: CASSPGGNTEAFF. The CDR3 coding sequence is TGTGCCAGCAGCCCTGGGGGAAACACTGAAGCTTTCTTT. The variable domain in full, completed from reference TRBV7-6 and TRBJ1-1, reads GAGVSQSPRYKVTKRGQDVALRCDPISGHVSLYWYRQALGQGPEFLTYFNYEAQQDKSGLPNDRFSAERPEGSISTLTIQRTEQRDSAMYRCASSPGGNTEAFFGQGTRLTVV.

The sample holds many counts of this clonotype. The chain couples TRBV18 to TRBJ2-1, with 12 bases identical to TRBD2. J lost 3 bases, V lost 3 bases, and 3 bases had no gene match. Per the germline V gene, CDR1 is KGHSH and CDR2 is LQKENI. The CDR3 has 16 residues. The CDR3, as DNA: TGTGCCAGCTCACCCCGGACTAGCGGGGACTACAATGAGCAGTTCTTC. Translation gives CASSPRTSGDYNEQFF.

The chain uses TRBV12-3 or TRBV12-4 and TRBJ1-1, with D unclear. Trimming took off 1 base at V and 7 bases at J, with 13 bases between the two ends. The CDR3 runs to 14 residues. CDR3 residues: CASSLESGWSEAFF. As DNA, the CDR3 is TGTGCCAGCAGTTTAGAATCCGGTTGGAGTGAAGCTTTCTTT.

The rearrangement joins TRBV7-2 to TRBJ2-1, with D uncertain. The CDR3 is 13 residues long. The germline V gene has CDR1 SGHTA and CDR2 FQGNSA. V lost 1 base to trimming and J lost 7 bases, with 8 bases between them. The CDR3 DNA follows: TGTGCCAGCAGCTTAGGATGGCGGAATGAGCAGTTCTTC. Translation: CASSLGWRNEQFF.

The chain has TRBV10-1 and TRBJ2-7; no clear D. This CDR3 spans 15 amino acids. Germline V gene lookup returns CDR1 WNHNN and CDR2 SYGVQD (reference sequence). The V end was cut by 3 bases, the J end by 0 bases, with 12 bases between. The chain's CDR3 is CASSDSVRSSYEQYF. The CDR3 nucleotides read TGCGCCAGCAGTGATAGTGTCCGCAGCTCCTACGAGCAGTACTTC.

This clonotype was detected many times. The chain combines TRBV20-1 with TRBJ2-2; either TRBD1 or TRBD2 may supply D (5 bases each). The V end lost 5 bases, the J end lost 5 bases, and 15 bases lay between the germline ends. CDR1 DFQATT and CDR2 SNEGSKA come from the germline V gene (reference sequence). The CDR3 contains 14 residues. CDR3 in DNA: TGCAGTGCTTCCGGGACGGCCCTAACCGGGGAGCTGTTTTTT. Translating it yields CSASGTALTGELFF.

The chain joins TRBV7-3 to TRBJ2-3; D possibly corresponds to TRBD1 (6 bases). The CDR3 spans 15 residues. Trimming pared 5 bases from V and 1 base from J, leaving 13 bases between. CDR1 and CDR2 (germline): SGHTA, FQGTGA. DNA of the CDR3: TGTGCCAGCAGCAGCCGGGACACCCGCACAGATACGCAGTATTTT. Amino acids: CASSSRDTRTDTQYF.

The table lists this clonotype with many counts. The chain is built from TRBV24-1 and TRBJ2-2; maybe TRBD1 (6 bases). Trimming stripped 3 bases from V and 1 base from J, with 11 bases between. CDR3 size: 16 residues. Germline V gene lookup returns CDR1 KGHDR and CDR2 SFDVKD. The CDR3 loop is CATSDTRGMNTGELFF. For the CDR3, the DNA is TGTGCCACCAGTGATACCAGGGGCATGAACACCGGGGAGCTGTTTTTT.

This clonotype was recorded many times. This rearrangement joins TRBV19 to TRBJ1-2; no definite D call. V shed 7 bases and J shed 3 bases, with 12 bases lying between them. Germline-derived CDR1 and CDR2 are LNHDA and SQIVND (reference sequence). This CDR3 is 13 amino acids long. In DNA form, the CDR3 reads TGTGCCAGTACCGGGGAGGTGGACTATGGCTACACCTTC. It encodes CASTGEVDYGYTF.

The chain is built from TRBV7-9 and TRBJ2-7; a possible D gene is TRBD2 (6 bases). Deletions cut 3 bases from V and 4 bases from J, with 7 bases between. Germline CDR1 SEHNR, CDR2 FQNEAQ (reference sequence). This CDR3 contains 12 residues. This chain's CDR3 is CASSLTSYEQYF. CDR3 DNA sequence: TGTGCCAGCAGCTTGACTAGTTACGAGCAGTACTTC.

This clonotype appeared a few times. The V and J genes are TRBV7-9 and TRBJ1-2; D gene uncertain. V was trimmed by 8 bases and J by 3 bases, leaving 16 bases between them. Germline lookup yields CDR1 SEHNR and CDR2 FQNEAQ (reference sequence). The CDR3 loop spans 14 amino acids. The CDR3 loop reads CASRSTGEDYGYTF. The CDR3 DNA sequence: TGTGCCAGCCGATCAACTGGGGAGGACTATGGCTACACCTTC.

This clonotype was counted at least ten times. The CDR3 region has the DNA TGCAGCTCAAACGCCGGGAACGGGAATGAGCAGTTCTTC. Protein sequence: CSSNAGNGNEQFF. V is TRBV29-1 and J is TRBJ2-1, with D perhaps TRBD2 (5 bases). In germline, CDR1 is SQVTM, CDR2 ANQGSEA. Deletions cut 8 bases from V and 7 bases from J, with 18 bases between. This CDR3 region has 13 residues.